This is a list of T cell receptor beta chains from one sample in a study of CD8+CD57+ T cells in acquired aplastic anemia. TCRdb re-derived calls from the reads in MiXCR, one entry per CDR3 protein. The sample includes about 42,000 distinct CDR3 sequences, 65% to 70% of them seen just once. Source material: sorted CD4+, CD8+, or CD8+CD57+ T cells (not recorded which) from PBMCs. Receptors were obtained from a human donor in good health, serving as a control. Each CDR3 is given with its conserved first and last residue. Each record gives: J gene, clone size, D gene, V gene, CDR3 protein, CDR3 DNA. D genes are given only for firm matches. Clone size appears in some rows only: once, few, many, or a class for an expanded clone.

j_call: TRBJ2-7
clone_size: -
d_call: TRBD2
v_call: TRBV9
cdr3_aa: CASSSAGGGNEQYF
cdr3_nt: TGTGCCAGCAGCTCAGCGGGGGGAGGGAACGAGCAGTACTTC

j_call: TRBJ1-6
clone_size: -
d_call: -
v_call: TRBV20-1
cdr3_aa: CSARDQGRDSPLHF
cdr3_nt: TGCAGTGCTAGGGATCAGGGTCGTGATTCACCCCTCCACTTT

j_call: TRBJ2-1
clone_size: many
d_call: -
v_call: TRBV6-5
cdr3_aa: CASSYESPSSYNEQFF
cdr3_nt: TGTGCCAGCAGTTACGAGAGCCCTAGCTCCTACAATGAGCAGTTCTTC

j_call: TRBJ2-7
clone_size: -
d_call: -
v_call: TRBV10-3
cdr3_aa: CAIRPEGIASEQYF
cdr3_nt: TGTGCCATCCGCCCGGAGGGTATAGCTTCCGAGCAGTACTTC

j_call: TRBJ1-2
clone_size: -
d_call: TRBD1
v_call: TRBV25-1
cdr3_aa: CASSPMGQNYGYTF
cdr3_nt: TGTGCCAGCAGCCCCATGGGACAGAACTATGGCTACACCTTC

j_call: TRBJ1-5
clone_size: once
d_call: TRBD1
v_call: TRBV19
cdr3_aa: CASSNTGGGQPQHF
cdr3_nt: TGTGCCAGTAGTAATACAGGGGGTGGCCAGCCCCAGCATTTT

j_call: TRBJ1-2
clone_size: many
d_call: -
v_call: TRBV12-3/TRBV12-4
cdr3_aa: CASSSSTPLLYGYTF
cdr3_nt: TGTGCCAGCAGCTCCTCGACACCATTACTATATGGCTACACCTTC

j_call: TRBJ1-1
clone_size: -
d_call: -
v_call: TRBV30
cdr3_aa: CAWGVGAYEAFF
cdr3_nt: TGTGCCTGGGGCGTAGGCGCGTATGAAGCTTTCTTT

j_call: TRBJ1-5
clone_size: -
d_call: TRBD1
v_call: TRBV3-1
cdr3_aa: CASSEGQAYNQPQHF
cdr3_nt: TGTGCCAGCAGTGAGGGACAGGCCTACAATCAGCCCCAGCATTTT

j_call: TRBJ2-7
clone_size: -
d_call: -
v_call: TRBV10-3
cdr3_aa: CAISELASYEQYF
cdr3_nt: TGTGCCATCAGTGAGTTGGCTTCGTACGAGCAGTACTTC

j_call: TRBJ2-1
clone_size: -
d_call: -
v_call: TRBV2
cdr3_aa: CASSLLVYNEQFF
cdr3_nt: TGTGCCAGCAGTCTTCTGGTTTACAATGAGCAGTTCTTC

j_call: TRBJ2-5
clone_size: -
d_call: TRBD1
v_call: TRBV24-1
cdr3_aa: CATSAWGTGGHETQYF
cdr3_nt: TGTGCCACCAGTGCCTGGGGGACAGGGGGGCATGAGACCCAGTACTTC

j_call: TRBJ2-5
clone_size: -
d_call: -
v_call: TRBV7-6
cdr3_aa: CASLQETQYF
cdr3_nt: TGTGCCAGCCTACAAGAGACCCAGTACTTC

j_call: TRBJ1-5
clone_size: -
d_call: -
v_call: TRBV20-1
cdr3_aa: CSASPSNQPQHF
cdr3_nt: TGCAGTGCTTCCCCCAGCAATCAGCCCCAGCATTTT

j_call: TRBJ1-2
clone_size: -
d_call: TRBD1
v_call: TRBV29-1
cdr3_aa: CSVENGTGYGYTF
cdr3_nt: TGCAGCGTTGAAAACGGGACAGGATATGGCTACACCTTC

j_call: TRBJ1-1
clone_size: -
d_call: -
v_call: TRBV5-4
cdr3_aa: CASSLVGSNTEAFF
cdr3_nt: TGCGCCAGCAGCTTGGTGGGGTCGAACACTGAAGCTTTCTTT

j_call: TRBJ1-5
clone_size: -
d_call: TRBD1
v_call: TRBV28
cdr3_aa: CASSLLGQDSDQPQHF
cdr3_nt: TGTGCCAGCAGCCTCTTGGGACAGGATAGCGATCAGCCCCAGCATTTT

j_call: TRBJ2-3
clone_size: -
d_call: -
v_call: TRBV7-3
cdr3_aa: CASSYFGGDTQYF
cdr3_nt: TGTGCCAGCAGCTATTTTGGGGGGGATACGCAGTATTTT

j_call: TRBJ1-5
clone_size: -
d_call: TRBD1
v_call: TRBV7-8
cdr3_aa: CASSASQGMAQPQHF
cdr3_nt: TGTGCCAGCAGCGCATCACAGGGGATGGCTCAGCCCCAGCATTTT

j_call: TRBJ1-6
clone_size: -
d_call: -
v_call: TRBV7-3
cdr3_aa: CASRSGVGNSPLHF
cdr3_nt: TGTGCCAGCAGGTCAGGGGTTGGTAATTCACCCCTCCACTTT

j_call: TRBJ2-5
clone_size: -
d_call: TRBD1
v_call: TRBV10-3
cdr3_aa: CASKTGDGTQYF
cdr3_nt: TGTGCCAGCAAGACAGGGGACGGGACCCAGTACTTC

j_call: TRBJ1-6
clone_size: -
d_call: -
v_call: TRBV11-2
cdr3_aa: CASPYFGAQTNSALHF
cdr3_nt: TGTGCCAGCCCTTATTTTGGGGCACAAACTAATTCAGCCCTCCACTTT

j_call: TRBJ1-1
clone_size: many
d_call: -
v_call: TRBV12-3/TRBV12-4
cdr3_aa: CASSLLGWETEAFF
cdr3_nt: TGTGCCAGCAGTTTATTGGGATGGGAGACTGAAGCTTTCTTT

j_call: TRBJ1-1
clone_size: many
d_call: -
v_call: TRBV5-4
cdr3_aa: CASSLWGSGTEAFF
cdr3_nt: TGTGCCAGCAGCTTGTGGGGGAGTGGCACTGAAGCTTTCTTT